This T cell receptor beta chain comes out of a study of Ad26.COV2.S vaccination and SARS-CoV-2 variants. At the level of the study: Dosing was one shot or two shots 56 days apart.

CDR3 length: 16 residues. Germline V gene lookup returns CDR1 SGDLS and CDR2 YYNGEE. The V and J ends lost 2 bases and 1 base, in that order; junction bases with no gene match: 4. Data came from immunoSEQ multiplex PCR; TCRdb stores just in-frame clones and leaves some out. The sample has about 320,000 clones; approximately 86% are singletons. Note on this clone: What it recognizes is unknown.

The treatment is: 15 to 20 received Ad26.COV2.S at low or high dose, single or two shots; about 5 received placebo; per-sample allocation not given. Sampling was done on day 63 after the first vaccine or placebo injection. General observations from the study: The breadth of spike-specific CD8+ and CD4+ T cell responses after vaccination was reportedly substantial. Spike-specific TCR breadth ran higher among vaccine recipients than placebo recipients.

This material consisted of peripheral blood, taken in a trial of Ad26.COV2.S vaccine versus placebo. The gene calls are TRBV9 and TRBJ1-3; 9 bases fit TRBD1. The origin of this receptor is a person aged 18-60 years who received the Ad26.COV2.S COVID-19 vaccine or a placebo. CDR3 DNA: TGTGCCAGCAGCGTGGGGACAGGGTGGTCTGGAAACACCATATATTTT. Its translation: CASSVGTGWSGNTIYF.